The subject of this entry is one TCR beta chain. MiXCR was run by TCRdb on the RT-PCR reads, yielding one entry per CDR3 protein. Seen here are about 680,000 distinct CDR3 sequences, 14% observed once, and the top ten hold about 3.6%. The receptor comes from a female donor in good health, serving as a healthy control. The material sequenced was memory CD4+ T cells from blood.

The CDR3 loop is CASSLEVFGNTIYF. CDR3 bases: TGTGCCAGCAGCTTAGAAGTTTTTGGAAACACCATATATTTT. The J gene is TRBJ1-3, the V gene TRBV7-2; D is unclear. Trimming shortened V by 1 base and J by 3 bases, and 7 bases separated the two germline ends. The CDR3 extends over 14 amino acids. Per germline, CDR1 SGHTA and CDR2 FQGNSA. Combining the CDR3 with reference TRBV7-2 and TRBJ1-3 gives the whole variable domain GAGVSQSPSNKVTEKGKDVELRCDPISGHTALYWYRQSLGQGLEFLIYFQGNSAPDKSGLPSDRFSAERTGGSVSTLTIQRTQQEDSAVYLCASSLEVFGNTIYFGEGSWLTVV.